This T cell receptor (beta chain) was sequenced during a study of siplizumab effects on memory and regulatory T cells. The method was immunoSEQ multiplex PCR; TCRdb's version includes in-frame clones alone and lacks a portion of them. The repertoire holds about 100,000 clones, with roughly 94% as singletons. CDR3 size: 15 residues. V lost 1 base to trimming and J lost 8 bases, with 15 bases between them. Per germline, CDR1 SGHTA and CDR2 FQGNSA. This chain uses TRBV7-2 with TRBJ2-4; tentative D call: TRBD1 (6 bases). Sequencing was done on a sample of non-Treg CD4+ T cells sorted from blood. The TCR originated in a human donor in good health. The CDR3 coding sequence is TGTGCCAGCAGCTTAGTACAGGGTCAGGGCGACATTCAGTACTTC. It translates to CASSLVQGQGDIQYF.